This TCR beta chain was captured by sequencing in a study of blood T cell repertoires in COVID-19. Assay: immunoSEQ multiplex PCR; the TCRdb copy retains only in-frame clones and omits some. In the table there are fewer than 300,000 clones, 91% of which are singletons. The CDR3 length is 14 residues. Per the germline V gene, CDR1 is SGDLS and CDR2 is YYNGEE. Deletions cut 0 bases from V and 8 bases from J, with 14 bases between. The sequence was collected from a person aged 18-29 years with COVID-19, enrolled during active disease. The rearrangement uses TRBV9 and TRBJ1-2; no clear D gene. Sequenced sample: peripheral blood. The chain's CDR3 is CASSVGRGTGGYTF. The DNA of the CDR3 is TGTGCCAGCAGCGTAGGTCGGGGAACGGGAGGCTACACCTTC.